One sample yielded the 25 T cell receptor beta chains listed below, sequenced in a study of early T cells in non-severe SARS-CoV-2 infection. MiXCR was run by TCRdb on the 5' RACE reads, yielding one entry per CDR3 protein. The repertoire holds about 34,000 distinct CDR3 sequences, with roughly 7.1% as singletons. The specimen comprised whole blood, sampled at baseline. The receptors were gathered from an adult who was a healthcare worker with PCR-confirmed SARS-CoV-2 infection or an uninfected control (not recorded which).

About this clonotype: One end of the junction varies from germline; a read error may be responsible. The V gene is TRBV11-3, the J gene TRBJ2-1; unclear D gene. The germline gives CDR1 SGHNT, CDR2 YENEEA. This CDR3 is 13 amino acids long. CDR3: CASSLNSNNERFF. The DNA of the CDR3 is TGTGCCAGCAGCTTGAACAGTAATAATGAGCGGTTCTTC.

This clonotype was found many times. This rearrangement joins TRBV20-1 to TRBJ1-2; D is ambiguous. Germline values: CDR1 DFQATT, CDR2 SNEGSKA (reference sequence). This CDR3 has 12 amino acids. V lost 0 bases, J lost 8 bases, and 10 bases lay in between. CDR3 sequence: CSARDNKWGYTF. The CDR3 DNA reads as TGCAGTGCTAGAGACAATAAATGGGGCTACACCTTC.

J is TRBJ2-7 and V is TRBV4-3; unclear D gene. The germline V and J ends were trimmed by 0 bases and 2 bases, with 11 bases remaining between them. The CDR3 has 15 amino acids. Germline assignment: CDR1 LGHNA and CDR2 YSLEER. CDR3 amino acids: CASSQDVLSAYEQYF. CDR3 in DNA: TGCGCCAGCAGCCAAGATGTCCTCTCGGCCTACGAGCAGTACTTC.

There are many counts of this clonotype. This chain joins TRBV29-1 and TRBJ2-1; perhaps TRBD1 as D (6 bases). The CDR3 contains 14 residues. V was pared by 4 bases and J by 7 bases, with 17 bases between. Germline CDR1 reads SQVTM; CDR2 reads ANQGSEA. CDR3: CSVGGQGTVNEQFF. The CDR3 DNA reads as TGCAGCGTTGGGGGGCAGGGTACTGTTAATGAGCAGTTCTTC.

This chain links TRBV24-1 with TRBJ2-1; D tentatively reads TRBD1 or TRBD2 (5 bases each). V lost 4 bases to trimming and J lost 3 bases, with 15 bases between them. This CDR3 contains 16 residues. Per germline, CDR1 KGHDR and CDR2 SFDVKD. The CDR3 region is CATSDPGRTNYNEQFF. The DNA of the CDR3 is TGTGCCACCAGTGACCCGGGACGTACTAACTACAATGAGCAGTTCTTC.

This clonotype has ten or more counts. The chain links TRBV5-6 to TRBJ2-7, with 7 nucleotides matching TRBD2. The V and J ends lost 3 bases and 6 bases, in that order; junction bases with no gene match: 6. Germline V gene data show CDR1 as SGHDT and CDR2 as YYEEEE. The CDR3 is 13 residues long. CDR3 loop: CASSSFTSAEQYF. CDR3 coding DNA: TGTGCCAGCAGCTCATTTACTAGCGCCGAGCAGTACTTC.

This clonotype was found a few times. V usage is TRBV11-3 and J usage is TRBJ2-3; TRBD1 is a possible D gene (5 bases). CDR3 length: 16 amino acids. V was pared by 5 bases and J by 0 bases, with 15 bases between. The germline CDR1 and CDR2 sequences are SGHNT and YENEEA. The CDR3 DNA reads as TGTGCCAGCAGCAGAGGCGTCGACAGTAGCACAGATACGCAGTATTTT. This gives the protein CASSRGVDSSTDTQYF.

This clonotype was recorded a few times. The chain uses TRBV6-1 and TRBJ1-5, with 10 bases aligning to TRBD1. CDR3 length: 15 residues. Germline V gene lookup returns CDR1 MNHNS and CDR2 SASEGT. J was trimmed by 5 bases and V by 8 bases; bases with no gene match: 9. CDR3 amino acids: CASVAWTGGDQPQHF. As DNA, the CDR3 is TGTGCCAGCGTTGCCTGGACAGGGGGAGATCAGCCCCAGCATTTT.

This clonotype qualifies as medium-sized (0.01 to 0.1%). The chain combines TRBV20-1 with TRBJ2-7, with a possible D match to TRBD1 (6 bases). Trimming shortened V by 1 base and J by 3 bases, and 10 bases separated the two germline ends. There are 13 residues in the CDR3. The germline CDR1 and CDR2 sequences are DFQATT and SNEGSKA (reference sequence). CDR3 DNA: TGCAGTGCTAGAGTGACAGGACTCTACGAGCAGTACTTC. It codes for CSARVTGLYEQYF.

The genes are TRBV5-1 and TRBJ2-3; D gene ambiguous. Trimming took off 5 bases at V and 2 bases at J, with 15 bases between the two ends. The CDR3 is 15 amino acids. In germline, CDR1 is SGHRS, CDR2 YFSETQ. Written as DNA, the CDR3 is TGCGCCAGCAGACCATTATCTAGATTCACAGATACGCAGTATTTT. The encoded protein is CASRPLSRFTDTQYF.

The rearrangement joins TRBV29-1 to TRBJ2-7; D may be TRBD2 (5 bases). Germline V lookup: CDR1 SQVTM, CDR2 ANQGSEA. The CDR3 is 11 amino acids. Trimming shortened V by 4 bases and J by 3 bases, and 7 bases separated the two germline ends. The CDR3 region is CSVGAGYEQYF. CDR3 nucleotide sequence: TGCAGCGTTGGGGCGGGCTACGAGCAGTACTTC.

J is TRBJ2-5 and V is TRBV20-1, with TRBD2 matching over 10 bases. The CDR3 has 16 residues. Germline assignment: CDR1 DFQATT and CDR2 SNEGSKA (reference sequence). V was clipped by 2 bases and J by 2 bases; unmatched bases: 8. CDR3 loop: CSARRRLAGLQETQYF. CDR3 DNA sequence: TGCAGTGCTAGAAGGCGACTAGCGGGTCTACAAGAGACCCAGTACTTC.

The chain joins TRBV7-2 to TRBJ2-5; the D gene is possibly TRBD1 (7 bases). The germline CDR1 and CDR2 sequences are SGHTA and FQGNSA. V lost 2 bases, J lost 3 bases, and 22 bases lay in between. This CDR3 has 18 amino acids. As DNA, the CDR3 is TGTGCCAGCAGCTTATATAGGGGGCAGGGAGGTCGAAAAGAGACCCAGTACTTC. This codes for CASSLYRGQGGRKETQYF.

This clonotype occurred many times. The V gene is TRBV18, the J gene TRBJ2-1; D is possibly TRBD2 (7 bases). The germline CDR1 and CDR2 sequences are KGHSH and LQKENI. The CDR3 covers 16 residues. Trimming removed 2 bases from V and 12 bases from J, with 23 bases in between. The CDR3 bases are TGTGCCAGCTCACCAGGATCCGGGGGGCTGACCAGCGGGCAGTTCTTC. Encoded protein: CASSPGSGGLTSGQFF.

This clonotype showed up many times. The chain employs TRBV2 and TRBJ2-1, with D perhaps matching TRBD1 (6 bases). Trimming pared 9 bases from V and 4 bases from J, leaving 10 bases between. The CDR3 extends over 12 amino acids. Germline lookup yields CDR1 SNHLY and CDR2 FYNNEI. In nucleotides, the CDR3 is TGTGCCAGGACAGGCGAATACAATGAGCAGTTCTTC. Translating gives CARTGEYNEQFF.

This clonotype has at least ten counts. The chain uses TRBV6-1 and TRBJ2-5, with 10 bases identical to TRBD1. Germline CDR1 MNHNS, CDR2 SASEGT. The CDR3 is made up of 16 amino acids. Trimming took 4 bases from V and 2 from J; bases not matched to a gene: 7. CDR3 loop: CASSARTGGAQETQYF. DNA for the CDR3: TGTGCCAGCAGTGCCCGGACAGGGGGAGCGCAAGAGACCCAGTACTTC.

V usage is TRBV7-9 and J usage is TRBJ2-3; TRBD1 matches at 8 bases. This CDR3 contains 16 residues. Germline V gene lookup returns CDR1 SEHNR and CDR2 FQNEAQ (reference sequence). V dropped 3 bases and J dropped 4; count of bases not matched to a gene: 9. The chain's CDR3 is CASSFSRQGHSDTQYF. The CDR3 nucleotides read TGTGCCAGCAGCTTTTCTCGACAGGGGCATTCAGATACGCAGTATTTT.

This clonotype occurred many times. The chain links TRBV20-1 to TRBJ2-1; D gene uncertain. Germline CDR1 and CDR2: DFQATT and SNEGSKA (reference sequence). The CDR3 totals 16 residues. V lost 0 bases and J lost 1, with 13 bases in between. CDR3 amino acids: CSAREDPTASYNEQFF. CDR3 sequence (DNA): TGCAGTGCTAGAGAGGACCCCACCGCATCCTACAATGAGCAGTTCTTC.

This rearrangement joins TRBV19 to TRBJ1-5; D is undetermined. The germline V gene encodes CDR1 LNHDA and CDR2 SQIVND (reference sequence). The V end lost 4 bases, the J end lost 2 bases, and 12 bases lay between the germline ends. The CDR3 has 15 residues. CDR3 loop: CASSNPAVGNQPQHF. The CDR3 nucleotides are TGTGCCAGTAGTAATCCCGCGGTGGGCAATCAGCCCCAGCATTTT.

The sample holds many counts of this clonotype. An end of the junction does not agree with germline; a read error may underlie this. The chain couples TRBV7-2 to TRBJ2-7, with 10 bases identical to TRBD2. The CDR3 extends over 15 amino acids. Germline V gene sequence: CDR1 SGHTA, CDR2 FQGNSA. The DNA for the CDR3 is TGTGCCAGCAGCCTAGCGGGAGTAATTTCCTACGAGCAGTACTTC. It translates to CASSLAGVISYEQYF.

In this sample, this clonotype turned up a few times. V usage is TRBV4-3 and J usage is TRBJ2-2, with D possibly being TRBD2 (8 bases). The CDR3 extends over 18 amino acids. The V gene lost 1 base and the J gene lost 4 bases, with 19 bases spanning the gap. Germline loops: CDR1 LGHNA, CDR2 YSLEER. The CDR3 DNA sequence: TGCGCCAGCAGCCAAGCCTCCACGGGAGGGGGCTTCACCGGGGAGCTGTTTTTT. This sequence encodes CASSQASTGGGFTGELFF.

In its sample, this clonotype was seen a few times. The chain carries TRBV15 and TRBJ2-1; no firm D call. Germline V CDR1 and CDR2: LNHNV, YYDKDF (reference sequence). V was shortened by 0 bases and J by 7 bases, with 16 bases between the two germline ends. The CDR3 length is 16 residues. The CDR3 region is CATSRERIVSVNEQFF. In DNA form, the CDR3 reads TGTGCCACCAGCAGAGAAAGGATTGTATCGGTAAATGAGCAGTTCTTC.

This clonotype was seen more than once but under ten times. The V and J genes are TRBV12-3 or TRBV12-4 and TRBJ2-7; 11 bases are a match to TRBD2. The V and J ends lost 5 bases and 3 bases, in that order; junction bases with no gene match: 6. The CDR3 runs to 15 residues. The CDR3 region has the DNA TGTGCCAGCAGTCGCGGACTAGCGGGTTACTACGAGCAGTACTTC. This codes for CASSRGLAGYYEQYF.

This clonotype was seen a handful of times. V usage is TRBV5-4 and J usage is TRBJ1-1, with D possibly matching TRBD1 (6 bases). Trimming took 2 bases from V and 1 from J, leaving 9 bases between them. The germline gives CDR1 SGHNT, CDR2 YYREEE (reference sequence). This CDR3 spans 14 amino acids. CDR3 in amino acids: CASSFGQSNTEAFF. The CDR3 nucleotides are TGTGCCAGCAGCTTCGGACAGTCGAACACTGAAGCTTTCTTT.

In this sample, this clonotype turned up a few times. The V call is TRBV11-2, the J call TRBJ2-1; 7 bases line up with TRBD2. Germline V CDR1 and CDR2: SGHAT, FQNNGV. V was clipped by 5 bases and J by 6 bases; unmatched bases: 10. This CDR3 contains 15 residues. The CDR3 protein is CASSQREPRGNEQFF. The CDR3 DNA reads as TGTGCCAGCAGCCAGCGGGAACCGAGGGGCAATGAGCAGTTCTTC.